This T cell receptor beta chain is drawn from a study of shared clonotypes between healthy human individuals. Study outcomes and limitations: Lower generation probabilities were found for non-shared clonotypes than for those shared by all four donors.

Only CD45RO-negative cells positively selected for CCR7 counted as naive CD8 cells, so terminally differentiated effector memory CD45RA+ cells were excluded. Sequencing was performed with immunoSEQ multiplex PCR; in TCRdb, only in-frame clones are kept and a portion is missing. The sample lists some 2,100,000 clones, just over 90% occurring once. The V end was cut by 0 bases, the J end by 6 bases, with 6 bases between. The CDR3 consists of 13 residues. The germline gives CDR1 SGDLS, CDR2 YYNGEE. As for this clone: The antigen is undetermined.

The genes are TRBV9 and TRBJ2-2; no reliable D call. The sequenced sample consisted of naive CD8+ T cells from PBMCs. This receptor was obtained from a man aged 18 to 35 in good health. Some clones in this sample may be carry-over from other donors' samples. CDR3 residues: CASSVGRSGELFF. The DNA of the CDR3 is TGTGCCAGCAGCGTAGGCCGATCCGGGGAGCTGTTTTTT.